This passage covers 20 T cell receptor beta chains from one sample sequenced in a study of neurological immune-mediated disorders. In TCRdb, the 5' RACE reads were re-called with MiXCR into one record per CDR3 protein. Seen here are around 61,000 distinct CDR3 sequences, roughly 5% observed once, and the top ten hold around 5.1%. Material: PBMCs. These receptors were taken from a human donor with multiple sclerosis. The donor label of this sample is uncertain.

This clonotype was observed many times. The chain links TRBV6-5 to TRBJ2-5, with 9 bases fitting TRBD1. The CDR3 is 14 amino acids. V lost 5 bases to trimming and J lost 6 bases; unmatched junction nucleotides: 7. Germline V gene data show CDR1 as MNHEY and CDR2 as SVGAGI. The CDR3 nucleotides are TGTGCCAGCAGTCCCCCGGGACAGGGAAAGACCCAGTACTTC. Translating it yields CASSPPGQGKTQYF.

This clonotype was detected many times. This rearrangement joins TRBV20-1 to TRBJ2-2; TRBD1 might be the D (6 bases). The germline V and J ends were trimmed by 4 bases and 5 bases, with 8 bases remaining between them. The CDR3 loop spans 12 amino acids. The germline gives CDR1 DFQATT, CDR2 SNEGSKA (reference sequence). The chain's CDR3 is CSAITGTGELFF. The CDR3 DNA sequence: TGCAGTGCTATCACAGGGACCGGGGAGCTGTTTTTT.

Ten or more counts support this clonotype. J is TRBJ2-2 and V is TRBV20-1; 8 nucleotides align to TRBD1. The ends lost 6 bases at V and 8 bases at J; junction bases unmatched: 11. CDR1 and CDR2 (germline): DFQATT, SNEGSKA (reference sequence). There are 14 residues in the CDR3. The CDR3 DNA sequence: TGCAGTGCCCTTCTCCAGGGGGCAAGGGGGGAGCTGTTTTTT. Its protein product is CSALLQGARGELFF.

This clonotype was counted ten times or more. The chain combines TRBV5-1 with TRBJ2-3; D possibly corresponds to TRBD2 (5 bases). The germline gives CDR1 SGHRS, CDR2 YFSETQ. This CDR3 comprises 13 residues. V lost 5 bases and J 4 bases, leaving 11 bases between the germline ends. Here the CDR3 reads CASRLESSDTQYF. CDR3 bases: TGCGCCAGCAGACTAGAATCATCAGATACGCAGTATTTT.

At least ten counts were recorded for this clonotype. This chain links TRBV20-1 with TRBJ2-3; D may be TRBD1 (5 bases). In germline, CDR1 is DFQATT, CDR2 SNEGSKA (reference sequence). This CDR3 contains 15 residues. V lost 3 bases and J lost 2, with 15 bases in between. CDR3 coding DNA: TGCAGTGCTAGTAGAGGTGGGGCGGACACAGATACGCAGTATTTT. Translating it yields CSASRGGADTDTQYF.

This clonotype was found many times. The gene calls are TRBV10-3 and TRBJ2-7; D is unresolved. V was pared by 3 bases and J by 5 bases, with 14 bases between. The CDR3 spans 14 residues. CDR1 is ENHRY, CDR2 SYGVKD, per germline. The CDR3 region is CAISDGSLRDEQYF. Here the CDR3 DNA reads TGTGCCATCAGTGACGGGTCGCTACGGGACGAGCAGTACTTC.

Ten or more counts support this clonotype. The chain has TRBV18 and TRBJ2-7; possible D gene TRBD1, 6 bases. Germline V gene sequence: CDR1 KGHSH, CDR2 LQKENI. This CDR3 comprises 15 residues. V was cut by 1 base and J by 5 bases, with 15 bases left in between. The CDR3 reads CASSPRSGDFHEQYF. CDR3 in DNA: TGTGCCAGCTCACCACGATCAGGGGATTTCCACGAGCAGTACTTC.

This clonotype was picked up many times. The genes are TRBV5-1 and TRBJ2-7, with TRBD2 matching over 8 bases. V gave up 0 bases and J gave up 2 bases; unmatched junction bases: 4. The CDR3 has 15 residues. CDR1 and CDR2 (germline): SGHRS, YFSETQ. The CDR3, as DNA: TGCGCCAGCAGCTTGGCCGGCGGGGGGACCTACGAGCAGTACTTC. Protein: CASSLAGGGTYEQYF.

This clonotype was observed at least ten times. This chain links TRBV20-1 with TRBJ2-7, with 9 nucleotides matching TRBD1. CDR1 and CDR2 from the germline V gene are DFQATT and SNEGSKA (reference sequence). Unmatched junction bases numbered 8, after V lost 6 bases and J lost 5 bases. CDR3 length equals 13 residues. CDR3 in amino acids: CSAIRTGVHEQYF. The CDR3 nucleotides are TGCAGTGCGATAAGGACAGGGGTCCACGAGCAGTACTTC.

At least ten counts were recorded for this clonotype. J is TRBJ1-2 and V is TRBV4-1; 7 bases agree with TRBD1. Germline CDR1 is MGHRA and CDR2 is YSYEKL. Losses at the gene ends were 0 bases for V and 4 bases for J; bases not matched to a gene: 11. The CDR3 has 17 residues. CDR3 sequence: CASSQDVRGQLLYGYTF. The CDR3 nucleotides are TGCGCCAGCAGCCAAGACGTACGGGGACAGCTGCTCTATGGCTACACCTTC.

This clonotype was observed many times. J is TRBJ2-3 and V is TRBV20-1, with 10 bases fitting TRBD2. The CDR3 loop spans 14 amino acids. Trimming took 3 bases from V and 2 from J; bases not matched to a gene: 2. Germline lookup yields CDR1 DFQATT and CDR2 SNEGSKA (reference sequence). CDR3: CSASLAGVTDTQYF. The CDR3 DNA is TGCAGTGCTAGCCTAGCGGGGGTCACAGATACGCAGTATTTT.

This clonotype was recorded at least ten times. The CDR3 bases are TGTGCCAGCAGTTCTGGGTCCCTCCGGGCCCATTATCAGCCCCAGCATTTT. As protein: CASSSGSLRAHYQPQHF. The chain joins TRBV12-3 or TRBV12-4 to TRBJ1-5; D gene ambiguous. The length of the CDR3 is 17 residues. With 4 bases removed from V and 5 bases from J, the gap between germline ends came to 21 bases.

The sample holds many counts of this clonotype. The chain has TRBV20-1 and TRBJ1-1; possibly TRBD1 for D (5 bases). The CDR3 runs to 11 residues. Trimming removed 5 bases from V and 7 bases from J, with 11 bases in between. Germline V lookup: CDR1 DFQATT, CDR2 SNEGSKA (reference sequence). The CDR3 loop reads CSALDQGEAFF. The CDR3 nucleotides read TGCAGTGCTCTTGATCAGGGTGAAGCTTTCTTT.

This clonotype was observed at least ten times. The V and J genes are TRBV28 and TRBJ1-5; D uncertain. V was pared by 8 bases and J by 1 base, with 12 bases between. This CDR3 has 14 amino acids. CDR1 MDHEN and CDR2 SYDVKM come from the germline V gene. CDR3 nucleotides: TGTGCCAGCGGGAACTTGGGAAGCAATCAGCCCCAGCATTTT. Protein: CASGNLGSNQPQHF.

This clonotype was seen many times. The chain couples TRBV9 to TRBJ2-1; D gene uncertain. The ends were cut back, 5 bases at V and 0 bases at J, with 9 bases in the middle. The CDR3 consists of 14 residues. The germline V gene encodes CDR1 SGDLS and CDR2 YYNGEE. CDR3 nucleotide sequence: TGTGCCAGCAGACCCCTGAGCTCCTACAATGAGCAGTTCTTC. Translated: CASRPLSSYNEQFF.

In its sample, this clonotype was seen many times. V and J are TRBV11-2 and TRBJ2-7; 7 bases line up with TRBD1. CDR1 SGHAT and CDR2 FQNNGV come from the germline V gene. The CDR3 consists of 18 residues. Unmatched junction bases numbered 14, after V lost 0 bases and J lost 3 bases. CDR3 in amino acids: CASSLEGGPGPWDYEQYF. As DNA, the CDR3 is TGTGCCAGCAGCTTAGAAGGGGGCCCGGGTCCGTGGGACTACGAGCAGTACTTC. The full variable domain, in which reference TRBV11-2 and TRBJ2-7 provide the parts outside the CDR3, is EAGVAQSPRYKIIEKRQSVAFWCNPISGHATLYWYQQILGQGPKLLIQFQNNGVVDDSQLPKDRFSAERLKGVDSTLKIQPAKLEDSAVYLCASSLEGGPGPWDYEQYFGPGTRLTVT.

This clonotype was found many times. The chain carries TRBV7-2 and TRBJ1-2; 8 bases fit TRBD1. The CDR3 is 14 residues long. J lost 5 bases, V lost 3 bases, and 5 bases had no gene match. Germline V gene data show CDR1 as SGHTA and CDR2 as FQGNSA. DNA of the CDR3: TGTGCCAGCAGCTTCGCCGACAGGGGTTATGGCTACACCTTC. This encodes CASSFADRGYGYTF.

This clonotype was observed at least ten times. The chain employs TRBV7-2 and TRBJ1-2; 11 nucleotides match TRBD1. Germline-derived CDR1 and CDR2 are SGHTA and FQGNSA. The V gene end was trimmed by 3 bases and the J gene end by 5 bases; junction bases not matched to a gene: 2. CDR3 length: 14 amino acids. The CDR3 bases are TGTGCCAGCAGCTTGGACAGGGGGCCTTATGGCTACACCTTC. Translation: CASSLDRGPYGYTF.

The chain joins TRBV6-1 to TRBJ2-7, with 7 bases fitting TRBD1. V gave up 9 bases and J gave up 3 bases; unmatched junction bases: 8. CDR1 and CDR2 from the germline V gene are MNHNS and SASEGT. CDR3 length: 13 amino acids. The CDR3 spells CAREWTGDYEQYF. CDR3 DNA: TGTGCCAGAGAATGGACAGGAGACTACGAGCAGTACTTC.

This clonotype was counted ten times or more. The chain employs TRBV29-1 and TRBJ2-2; D possibly matches TRBD1 or TRBD2 (6 bases each). Germline CDR1 and CDR2: SQVTM and ANQGSEA. V lost 4 bases and J 0 bases, leaving 15 bases between the germline ends. The CDR3 extends over 16 amino acids. The CDR3 protein is CSVARGAGPNTGELFF. DNA of the CDR3: TGCAGCGTTGCAAGGGGGGCAGGCCCGAACACCGGGGAGCTGTTTTTT.